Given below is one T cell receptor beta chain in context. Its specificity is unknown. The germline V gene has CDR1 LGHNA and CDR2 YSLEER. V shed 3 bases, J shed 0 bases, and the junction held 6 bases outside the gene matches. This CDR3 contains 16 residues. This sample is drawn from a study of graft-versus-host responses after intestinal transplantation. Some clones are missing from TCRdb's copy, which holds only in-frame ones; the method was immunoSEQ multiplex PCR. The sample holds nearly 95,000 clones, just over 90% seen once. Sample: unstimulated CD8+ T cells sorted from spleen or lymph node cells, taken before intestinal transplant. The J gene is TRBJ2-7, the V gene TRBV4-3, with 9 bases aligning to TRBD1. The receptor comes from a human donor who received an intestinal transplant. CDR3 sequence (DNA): TGCGCCAGCAGCCAGGATGGACAGGGGAGCTCCTACGAGCAGTACTTC. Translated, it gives CASSQDGQGSSYEQYF.